The clone carrying this T cell receptor beta chain was found many times. Documented time point: before trial treatment. Donors, who were enrolled in a single-arm phase I dose-escalation trial, received nivolumab, ipilimumab, aspirin, low-dose cyclophosphamide and low-dose radiotherapy. This record belongs to a study of low-dose radiotherapy and immunotherapy resistance in tumors. Alpha and beta chains were covered, as first-strand cDNA relied on TRAV- and TRBV-specific primers. Using a constant-region primer together with a V-primer adapter, TCRs were subjected to roughly 20 PCR cycles of amplification. TCRdb itself ran the reads through MiXCR, one entry per CDR3 protein. The sample has more than 50,000 distinct CDR3 sequences, under 30% seen once. CDR3 length: 12 residues. V lost 5 bases and J lost 6, with 8 bases in between. Germline V CDR1 and CDR2: MDHEN, SYDVKM.

The sequence came from a male donor with prostate cancer. The chain joins TRBV28 to TRBJ2-1, with D possibly being TRBD2 (5 bases). The input for sequencing was PBMCs, taken before treatment. DNA for the CDR3: TGTGCCAGCAGTCGGGGATTCAATGAGCAGTTCTTC. Its protein is CASSRGFNEQFF.